This TCR beta chain is drawn from a study of kidney transplant recipient with SARS-CoV-2 infection. In regard to this clonotype: With a much larger clone just one base away, this may be a read error.

CDR3 length equals 16 residues. From the reads, TCRdb called clonotypes with MiXCR, one entry per CDR3 protein. The data show 250,000 or so distinct CDR3 sequences, with 29% seen just once and roughly 7% held by the top ten. Sequenced here: a blood sample, sampled at baseline and on day 111 from a kidney transplant recipient. The origin of this receptor is a male patient between 25 and 39 years old who had COVID-19 and was a kidney transplant recipient. The graft donor may have contributed some T cells. The chain has TRBV12-3 or TRBV12-4 and TRBJ1-1; 9 bases are a match to TRBD1. The CDR3 DNA follows: TGTGCCGGCAGTTTAGAACAGGGGGCGAAGGACACTGAAGCTTTCTTT. Translation gives CAGSLEQGAKDTEAFF.